This T cell receptor (beta chain) stems from a study of tissue T cells after allogeneic stem cell transplantation. Study summary: Patients with graft-versus-host disease had grafts: several unmodified, three CD34-selected and T-cell-depleted. Study-level results: The patient cohort was small and clinically heterogeneous, with limited sampling depth. Within patients, tissue anatomy strongly shaped TCR repertoire composition.

Adult allogeneic hematopoietic cell transplant recipients with steroid-refractory graft-versus-host disease were prospectively enrolled for research autopsy. Gastrointestinal graft-versus-host disease was present in all patients, each treated with several therapy lines. The table came from immunoSEQ multiplex PCR; TCRdb's copy has only in-frame clones and leaves some out. The sample includes about 2,000 clones, 55% to 80% seen only once; the top ten take about 17%. The CDR3 runs 14 residues. V lost 5 bases to trimming and J lost 6 bases, with 17 bases between them. Germline CDR1 reads SGHRS; CDR2 reads YFSETQ. Concerning this clone itself: What it binds is not known.

The sample here was transverse colon tissue, taken at autopsy. The clonotype comes from a male patient at least 60 years old with steroid-refractory graft-versus-host disease after an allogeneic stem cell transplant. Some of the T cells may derive from the graft donor. The V gene is TRBV5-1, the J gene TRBJ1-1; the D is unclear. For the CDR3, the DNA is TGCGCCAGCAGTGCAGAACCGAATCGGGCTGAAGCTTTCTTT. Protein product: CASSAEPNRAEAFF.